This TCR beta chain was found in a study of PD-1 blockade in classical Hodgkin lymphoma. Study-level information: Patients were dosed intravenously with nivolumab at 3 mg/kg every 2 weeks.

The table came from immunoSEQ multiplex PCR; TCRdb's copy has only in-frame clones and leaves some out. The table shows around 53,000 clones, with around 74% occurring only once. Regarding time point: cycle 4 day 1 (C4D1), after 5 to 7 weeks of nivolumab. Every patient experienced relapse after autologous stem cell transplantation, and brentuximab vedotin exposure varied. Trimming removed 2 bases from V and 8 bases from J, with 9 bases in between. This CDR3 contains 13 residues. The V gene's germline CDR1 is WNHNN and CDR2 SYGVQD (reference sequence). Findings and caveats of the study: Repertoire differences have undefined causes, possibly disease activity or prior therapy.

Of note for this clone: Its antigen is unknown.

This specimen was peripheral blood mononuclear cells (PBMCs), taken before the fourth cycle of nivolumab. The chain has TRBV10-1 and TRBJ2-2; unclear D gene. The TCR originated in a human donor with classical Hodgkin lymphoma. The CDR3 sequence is CASSEGQIGELFF. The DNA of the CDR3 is TGCGCCAGCAGTGAGGGGCAGATAGGGGAGCTGTTTTTT.